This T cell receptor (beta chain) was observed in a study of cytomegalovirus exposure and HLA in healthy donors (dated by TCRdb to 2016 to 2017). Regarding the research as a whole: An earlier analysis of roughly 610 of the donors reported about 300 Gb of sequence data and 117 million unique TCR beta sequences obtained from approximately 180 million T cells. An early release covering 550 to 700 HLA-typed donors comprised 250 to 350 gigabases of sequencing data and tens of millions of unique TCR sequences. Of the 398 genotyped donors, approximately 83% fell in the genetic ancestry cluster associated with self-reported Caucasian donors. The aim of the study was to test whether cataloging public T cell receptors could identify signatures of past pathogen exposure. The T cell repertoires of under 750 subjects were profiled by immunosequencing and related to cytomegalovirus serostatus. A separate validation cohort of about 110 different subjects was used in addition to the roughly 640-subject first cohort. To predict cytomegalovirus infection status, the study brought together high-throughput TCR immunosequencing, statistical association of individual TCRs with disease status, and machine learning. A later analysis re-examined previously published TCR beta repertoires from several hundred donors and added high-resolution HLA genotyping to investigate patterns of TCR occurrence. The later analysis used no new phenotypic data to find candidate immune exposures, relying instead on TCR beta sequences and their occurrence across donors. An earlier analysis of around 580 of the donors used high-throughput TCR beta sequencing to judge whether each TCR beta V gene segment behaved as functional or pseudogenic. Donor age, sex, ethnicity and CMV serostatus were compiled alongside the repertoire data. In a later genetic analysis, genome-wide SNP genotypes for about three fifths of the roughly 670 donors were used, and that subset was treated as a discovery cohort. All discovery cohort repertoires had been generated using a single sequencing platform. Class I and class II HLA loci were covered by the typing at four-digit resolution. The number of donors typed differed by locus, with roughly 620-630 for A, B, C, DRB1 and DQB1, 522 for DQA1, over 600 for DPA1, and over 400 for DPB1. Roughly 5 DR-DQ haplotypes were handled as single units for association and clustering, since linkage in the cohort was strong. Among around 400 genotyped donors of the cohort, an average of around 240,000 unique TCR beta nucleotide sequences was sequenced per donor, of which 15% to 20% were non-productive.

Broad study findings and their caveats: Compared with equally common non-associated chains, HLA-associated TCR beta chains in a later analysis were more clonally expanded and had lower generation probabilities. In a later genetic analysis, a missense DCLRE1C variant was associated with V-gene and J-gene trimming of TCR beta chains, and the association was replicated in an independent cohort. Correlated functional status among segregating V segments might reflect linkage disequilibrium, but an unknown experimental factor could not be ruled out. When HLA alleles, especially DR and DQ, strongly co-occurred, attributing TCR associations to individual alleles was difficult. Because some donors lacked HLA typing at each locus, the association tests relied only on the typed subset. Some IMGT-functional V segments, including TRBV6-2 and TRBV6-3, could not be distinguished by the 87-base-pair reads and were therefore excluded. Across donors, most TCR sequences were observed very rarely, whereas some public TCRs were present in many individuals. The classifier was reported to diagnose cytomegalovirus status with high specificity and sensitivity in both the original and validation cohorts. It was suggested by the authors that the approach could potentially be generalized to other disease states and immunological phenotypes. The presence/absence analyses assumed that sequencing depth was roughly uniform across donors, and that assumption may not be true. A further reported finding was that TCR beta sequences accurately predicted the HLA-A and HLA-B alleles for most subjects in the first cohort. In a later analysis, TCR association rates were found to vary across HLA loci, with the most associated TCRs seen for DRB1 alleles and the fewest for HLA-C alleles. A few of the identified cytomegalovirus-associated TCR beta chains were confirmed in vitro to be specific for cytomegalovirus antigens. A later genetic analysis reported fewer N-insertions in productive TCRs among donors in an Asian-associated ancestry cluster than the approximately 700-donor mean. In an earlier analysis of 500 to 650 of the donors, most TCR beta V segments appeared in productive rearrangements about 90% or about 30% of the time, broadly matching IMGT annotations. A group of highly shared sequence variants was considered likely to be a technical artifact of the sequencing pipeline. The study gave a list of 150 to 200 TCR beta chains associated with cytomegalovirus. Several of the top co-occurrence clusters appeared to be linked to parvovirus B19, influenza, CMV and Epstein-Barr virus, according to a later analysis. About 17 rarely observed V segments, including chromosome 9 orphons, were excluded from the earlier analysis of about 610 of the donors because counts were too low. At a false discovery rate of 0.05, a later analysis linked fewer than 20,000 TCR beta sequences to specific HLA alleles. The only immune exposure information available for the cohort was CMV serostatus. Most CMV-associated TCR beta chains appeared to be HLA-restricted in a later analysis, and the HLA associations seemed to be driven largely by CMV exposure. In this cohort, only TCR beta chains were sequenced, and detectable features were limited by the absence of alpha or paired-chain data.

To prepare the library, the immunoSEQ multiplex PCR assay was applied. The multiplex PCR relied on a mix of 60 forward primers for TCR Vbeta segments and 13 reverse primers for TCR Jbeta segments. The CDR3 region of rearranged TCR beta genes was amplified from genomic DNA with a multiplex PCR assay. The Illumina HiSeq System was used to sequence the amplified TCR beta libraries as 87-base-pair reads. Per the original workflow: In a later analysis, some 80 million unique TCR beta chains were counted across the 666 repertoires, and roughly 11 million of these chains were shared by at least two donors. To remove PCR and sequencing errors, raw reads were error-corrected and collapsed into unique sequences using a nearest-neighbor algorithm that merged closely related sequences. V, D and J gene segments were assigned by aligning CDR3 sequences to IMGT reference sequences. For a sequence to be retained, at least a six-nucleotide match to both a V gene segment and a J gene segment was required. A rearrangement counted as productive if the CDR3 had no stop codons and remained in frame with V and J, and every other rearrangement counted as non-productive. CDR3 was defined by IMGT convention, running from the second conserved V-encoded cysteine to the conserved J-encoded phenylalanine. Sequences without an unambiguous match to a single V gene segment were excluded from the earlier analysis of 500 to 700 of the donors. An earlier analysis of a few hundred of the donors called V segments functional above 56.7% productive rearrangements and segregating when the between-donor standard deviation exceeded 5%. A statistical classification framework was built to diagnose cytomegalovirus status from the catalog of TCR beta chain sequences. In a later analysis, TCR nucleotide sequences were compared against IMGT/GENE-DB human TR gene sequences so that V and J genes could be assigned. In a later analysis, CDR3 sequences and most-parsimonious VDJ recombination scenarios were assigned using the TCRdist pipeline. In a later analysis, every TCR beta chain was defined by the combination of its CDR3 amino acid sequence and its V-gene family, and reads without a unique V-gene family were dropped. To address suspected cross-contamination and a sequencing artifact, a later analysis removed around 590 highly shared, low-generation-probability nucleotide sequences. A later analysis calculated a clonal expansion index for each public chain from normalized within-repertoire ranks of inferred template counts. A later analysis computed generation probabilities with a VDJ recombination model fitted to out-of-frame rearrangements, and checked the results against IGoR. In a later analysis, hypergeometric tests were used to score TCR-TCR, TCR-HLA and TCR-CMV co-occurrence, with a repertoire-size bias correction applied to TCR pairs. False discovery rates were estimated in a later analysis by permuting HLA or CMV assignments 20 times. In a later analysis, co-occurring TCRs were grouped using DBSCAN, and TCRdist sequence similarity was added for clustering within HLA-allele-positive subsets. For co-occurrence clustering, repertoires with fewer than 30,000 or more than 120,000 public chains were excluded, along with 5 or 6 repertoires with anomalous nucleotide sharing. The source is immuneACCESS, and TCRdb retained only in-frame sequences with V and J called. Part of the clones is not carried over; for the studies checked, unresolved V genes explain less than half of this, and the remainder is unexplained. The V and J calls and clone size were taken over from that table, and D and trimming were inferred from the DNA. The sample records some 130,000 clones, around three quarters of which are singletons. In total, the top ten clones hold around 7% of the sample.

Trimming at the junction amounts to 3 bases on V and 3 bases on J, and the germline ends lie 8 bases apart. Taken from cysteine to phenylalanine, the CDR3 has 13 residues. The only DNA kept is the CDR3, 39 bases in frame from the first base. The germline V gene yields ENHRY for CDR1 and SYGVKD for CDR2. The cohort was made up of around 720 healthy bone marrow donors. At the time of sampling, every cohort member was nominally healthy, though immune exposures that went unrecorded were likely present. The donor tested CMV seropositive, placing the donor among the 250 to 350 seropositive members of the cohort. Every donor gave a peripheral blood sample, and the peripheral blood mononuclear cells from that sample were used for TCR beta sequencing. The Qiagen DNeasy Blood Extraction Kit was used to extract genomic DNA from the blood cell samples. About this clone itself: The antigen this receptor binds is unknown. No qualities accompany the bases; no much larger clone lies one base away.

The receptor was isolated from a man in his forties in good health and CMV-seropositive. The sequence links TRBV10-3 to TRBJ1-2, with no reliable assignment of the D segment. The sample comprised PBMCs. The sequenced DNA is TGTGCCATCAGTGACCTCCCGTACTATGGCTACACCTTC. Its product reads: CAISDLPYYGYTF.